This section outlines one TCR beta chain sequence together with its context. The sample comes from a study of CD8+CD57+ T cells in acquired aplastic anemia. Across the study: DNA from sorted CD4+ and CD8+ cells averaged about 3.2 ug.

The template for TCR beta VDJ and CDR3 sequence profiling was genomic DNA. TCRdb reprocessed the reads with MiXCR, giving one entry per CDR3 protein. This sample yields 180,000 or so distinct CDR3 sequences, of which about 47% are seen a single time; 2.9% belongs to the top ten. The CDR3 loop spans 14 amino acids. Trimming took 3 bases from V and 2 from J, leaving 11 bases between them. Germline V CDR1 and CDR2: MNHEY, SVGAGI. This clonotype was sampled from a human donor in good health. Sequencing was done on a sample of sorted CD4+, CD8+, or CD8+CD57+ T cells (not recorded which) from PBMCs. This chain uses TRBV6-5 with TRBJ2-7; D perhaps matches TRBD2 (6 bases). CDR3 protein: CASSYGRGPYEQYF. DNA of the CDR3: TGTGCCAGCAGTTATGGGCGGGGCCCCTACGAGCAGTACTTC.